This T cell receptor beta chain is drawn from a study of T-cell memory formation after mild COVID-19. In TCRdb, the 5' RACE reads were re-called with MiXCR into one record per CDR3 protein. This table has roughly 120,000 distinct CDR3 sequences, 15% to 20% appearing once. The length of the CDR3 is 14 residues. The V end lost 6 bases, the J end lost 2 bases, and 11 bases lay between the germline ends. Findings of the study overall: Memory from before infection featured some responding clones, which suggests cross-reactive memory joined. Clones that contracted from day 15 to 85 were balanced CD4/CD8, while later expanders leaned CD4+.

A few counts support this clonotype. Its antigen is still unknown. Specimen: PBMCs or a T cell subset sorted from them (not recorded which). The genes are TRBV12-3 or TRBV12-4 and TRBJ2-1; D is possibly TRBD2 (6 bases). The receptor was isolated from an adult woman who had mild COVID-19 (a few samples of this study predate the infection). Cell type and time point are not known. CDR3 DNA sequence: TGTGCCAGCAGCCCGTGGGGGGCCTACAATGAGCAGTTCTTC. It encodes CASSPWGAYNEQFF.